These 14 T cell receptor beta chains originate from one sample sequenced in a study of CD8 T cells in Susac syndrome. A quantity of roughly 0.5 to 1 ug RNA underwent reverse transcription using random hexamers. TCRdb analysed the immunoSEQ multiplex PCR reads with MiXCR anew, one entry per CDR3 protein. This sample has about 250,000 distinct CDR3 sequences, with over 85% found just once. Sequencing was done on a sample of CD4+ T cells from PBMCs. The receptor set was obtained from a human donor with multiple sclerosis.

This clonotype was seen only once. The chain employs TRBV18 and TRBJ2-1, with 12 nucleotides matching TRBD2. This CDR3 is 16 amino acids long. Germline trimming cut 6 bases from V and 4 bases from J; bases unmatched to any gene: 7. In germline, CDR1 is KGHSH, CDR2 LQKENI. The CDR3 spells CASSSGTSGHYNEQFF. CDR3 coding DNA: TGTGCCAGCTCCTCCGGGACTAGCGGGCATTACAATGAGCAGTTCTTC. Using reference TRBV18 and TRBJ2-1 for the parts outside the CDR3, the full variable domain is NAGVMQNPRHLVRRRGQEARLRCSPMKGHSHVYWYRQLPEEGLKFMVYLQKENIIDESGMPKERFSAEFPKEGPSILRIQQVVRGDSAAYFCASSSGTSGHYNEQFFGPGTRLTVL.

The rearrangement joins TRBV6-1 to TRBJ1-5; possible D gene TRBD1, 6 bases. In germline, CDR1 is MNHNS, CDR2 SASEGT. Trimming shortened V by 4 bases and J by 2 bases, and 21 bases separated the two germline ends. This CDR3 has 18 amino acids. CDR3 in DNA: TGTGCCAGCAGTGCGACCCGGGCAGGGGTAGGTGGCAATCAGCCCCAGCATTTT. Translation: CASSATRAGVGGNQPQHF.

The chain is built from TRBV20-1 and TRBJ1-4; 8 positions agree with TRBD1. With V trimmed by 6 bases and J by 8 bases, 14 bases remained unmatched. CDR1 DFQATT and CDR2 SNEGSKA come from the germline V gene (reference sequence). The CDR3 consists of 15 residues. DNA for the CDR3: TGCAGTGCCTCGGGAACAGGGGGGATCGGGGAAAAACTGTTTTTT. Its translation: CSASGTGGIGEKLFF.

The chain carries TRBV5-1 and TRBJ1-3; D perhaps matches TRBD1 (5 bases). This CDR3 region has 15 residues. V lost 4 bases, J lost 4 bases, and 15 bases lay in between. Looked up from germline, CDR1 is SGHRS and CDR2 is YFSETQ. The CDR3 loop is CASSANRTPGNTIYF. Written as DNA, the CDR3 is TGCGCCAGCAGCGCAAACAGGACGCCCGGAAACACCATATATTTT.

This chain connects TRBV7-8 to TRBJ1-1; D is ambiguous. This CDR3 has 14 amino acids. Trimming took off 5 bases at V and 7 bases at J, with 17 bases between the two ends. Per germline, CDR1 SGHVS and CDR2 FQNEAQ. The CDR3 protein is CASSPQSVWGEAFF. The CDR3 nucleotides are TGTGCCAGCAGCCCTCAATCGGTGTGGGGTGAAGCTTTCTTT.

This chain joins TRBV7-2 and TRBJ1-2; D possibly corresponds to TRBD1 (5 bases). Germline V gene sequence: CDR1 SGHTA, CDR2 FQGNSA. Trimming took off 5 bases at V and 6 bases at J, with 16 bases between the two ends. CDR3 length: 14 amino acids. The CDR3: CASSPWSRGDGYTF. In nucleotides, the CDR3 is TGTGCCAGCAGCCCCTGGAGTCGGGGGGATGGCTACACCTTC.

This clonotype was found once. The chain joins TRBV20-1 to TRBJ1-1, with 7 bases fitting TRBD1. The CDR3 sequence is 13 residues long. The junction had 9 bases not matched to a gene; V was cut back by 1 base and J by 10 bases. Per germline, CDR1 DFQATT and CDR2 SNEGSKA (reference sequence). This CDR3 is CSARASQGGRAFF. The CDR3 DNA sequence: TGCAGTGCTAGAGCTAGCCAGGGGGGGCGAGCTTTCTTT.

CDR3 sequence (DNA): TGTGCCAGCAGCCTTCGAGGGACAGGGTCTAACGAGCAGTACTTC. It yields the protein CASSLRGTGSNEQYF. V usage is TRBV11-2 and J usage is TRBJ2-7, with TRBD1 matching 9 bases. The CDR3 consists of 15 residues. Germline values: CDR1 SGHAT, CDR2 FQNNGV. The junction had 10 bases not matched to a gene; V was cut back by 5 bases and J by 5 bases.

The chain carries TRBV6-5 and TRBJ1-2, with D hard to call. The CDR3 spans 15 residues. V shed 5 bases and J shed 3 bases, with 16 bases lying between them. Germline V lookup: CDR1 MNHEY, CDR2 SVGAGI. CDR3 in amino acids: CASSAYKIGYYGYTF. In DNA form, the CDR3 reads TGTGCCAGCAGTGCCTATAAAATCGGGTACTATGGCTACACCTTC.

This chain connects TRBV9 to TRBJ2-3, with D maybe TRBD2 (7 bases). The CDR3 has 18 residues. Trimming took off 6 bases at V and 0 bases at J, with 23 bases between the two ends. Germline V gene lookup returns CDR1 SGDLS and CDR2 YYNGEE. The CDR3 protein is CASNRRGADLPSTDTQYF. The CDR3 DNA is TGTGCCAGCAATCGACGGGGGGCTGACCTCCCTAGCACAGATACGCAGTATTTT.

In this sample, this clonotype turned up once. CDR3 DNA: TGTGCCAGCAGCCCTACCTCAGAGACCCAGTACTTC. It translates to CASSPTSETQYF. The rearrangement links TRBV12-3 or TRBV12-4 to TRBJ2-5; D gene unclear. The CDR3 totals 12 residues. V lost 6 bases to trimming and J lost 4 bases, with 9 bases between them.

CDR3 region: CASSYTTPTDTQYF. The CDR3 coding sequence is TGTGCCAGCAGTTACACCACACCGACAGATACGCAGTATTTT. V is TRBV6-5 and J is TRBJ2-3; D gene ambiguous. Germline values: CDR1 MNHEY, CDR2 SVGAGI. Trimming shortened V by 2 bases and J by 3 bases, and 9 bases separated the two germline ends. The CDR3 loop spans 14 amino acids.

The chain combines TRBV15 with TRBJ2-1; 15 bases agree with TRBD2. CDR3 length equals 15 residues. V was clipped by 0 bases and J by 14 bases; unmatched bases: 5. The germline CDR1 and CDR2 sequences are LNHNV and YYDKDF (reference sequence). The CDR3, as DNA: TGTGCCACCAGCAGAGATCGGACTAGCGGGAGGGGAGAGTTCTTC. Its protein is CATSRDRTSGRGEFF.

Note on this clonotype: This likely comes from a read error, as the CDR3 has no conserved phenylalanine or tryptophan at its end. V is TRBV4-1 and J is TRBJ2-7, with D possibly matching TRBD1 (6 bases). The ends were cut back, 1 base at V and 6 bases at J, with 13 bases in the middle. Germline assignment: CDR1 MGHRA and CDR2 YSYEKL. This CDR3 contains 14 residues. CDR3 nucleotide sequence: TGCGCCAGCAGCCAAGTTGACAGGAGATCCGAGCAGTACGCC. Translating gives CASSQVDRRSEQYA.